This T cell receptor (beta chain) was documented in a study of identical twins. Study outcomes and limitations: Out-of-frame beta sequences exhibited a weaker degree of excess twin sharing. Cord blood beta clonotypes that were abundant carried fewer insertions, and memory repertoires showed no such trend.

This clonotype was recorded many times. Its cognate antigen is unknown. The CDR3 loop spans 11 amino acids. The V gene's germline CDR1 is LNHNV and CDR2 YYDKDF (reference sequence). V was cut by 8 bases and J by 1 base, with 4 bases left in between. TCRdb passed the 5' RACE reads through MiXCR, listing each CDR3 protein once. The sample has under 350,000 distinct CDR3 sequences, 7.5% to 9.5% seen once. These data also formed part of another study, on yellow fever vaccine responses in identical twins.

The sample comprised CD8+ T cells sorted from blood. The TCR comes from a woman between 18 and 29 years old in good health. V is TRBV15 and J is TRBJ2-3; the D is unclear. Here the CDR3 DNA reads TGTGCCACCGGCGGCACAGATACGCAGTATTTT. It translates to CATGGTDTQYF. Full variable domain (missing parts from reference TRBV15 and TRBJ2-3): DAMVIQNPRYQVTQFGKPVTLSCSQTLNHNVMYWYQQKSSQAPKLLFHYYDKDFNNEADTPDNFQSRRPNTSFCFLDIRSPGLGDTAMYLCATGGTDTQYFGPGTRLTVL.